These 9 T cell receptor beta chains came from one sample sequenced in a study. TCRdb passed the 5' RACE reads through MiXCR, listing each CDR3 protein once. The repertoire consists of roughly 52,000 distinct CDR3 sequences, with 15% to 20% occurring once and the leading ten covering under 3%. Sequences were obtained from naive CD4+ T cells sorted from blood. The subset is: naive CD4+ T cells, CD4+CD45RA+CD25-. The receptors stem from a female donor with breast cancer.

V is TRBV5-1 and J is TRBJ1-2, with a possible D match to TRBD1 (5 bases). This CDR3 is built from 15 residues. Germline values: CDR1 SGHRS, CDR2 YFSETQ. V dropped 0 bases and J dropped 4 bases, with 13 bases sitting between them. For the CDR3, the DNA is TGCGCCAGCAGCTTGGAGGGGCCGCATGTCTATGGCTACACCTTC. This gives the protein CASSLEGPHVYGYTF.

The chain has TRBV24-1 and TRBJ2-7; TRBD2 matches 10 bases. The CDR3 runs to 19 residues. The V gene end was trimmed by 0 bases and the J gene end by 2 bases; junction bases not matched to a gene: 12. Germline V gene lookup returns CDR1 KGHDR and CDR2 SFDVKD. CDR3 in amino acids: CATSDLNQREGRVPYEQYF. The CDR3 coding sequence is TGTGCCACCAGTGATTTGAACCAGCGGGAGGGCCGAGTCCCCTACGAGCAGTACTTC.

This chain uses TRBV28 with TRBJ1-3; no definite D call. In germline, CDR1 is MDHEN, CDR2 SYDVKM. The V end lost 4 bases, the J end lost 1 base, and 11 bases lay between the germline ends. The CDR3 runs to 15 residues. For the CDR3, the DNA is TGTGCCAGCAGTTCCCCGTCGGGGTCTGGAAACACCATATATTTT. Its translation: CASSSPSGSGNTIYF.

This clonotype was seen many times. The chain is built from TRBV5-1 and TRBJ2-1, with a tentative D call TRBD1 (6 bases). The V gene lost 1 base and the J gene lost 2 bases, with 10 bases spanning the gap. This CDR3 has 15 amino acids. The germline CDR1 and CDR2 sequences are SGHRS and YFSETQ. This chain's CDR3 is CASSLTGTPYNEQFF. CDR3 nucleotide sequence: TGCGCCAGCAGCTTGACAGGGACCCCCTACAATGAGCAGTTCTTC.

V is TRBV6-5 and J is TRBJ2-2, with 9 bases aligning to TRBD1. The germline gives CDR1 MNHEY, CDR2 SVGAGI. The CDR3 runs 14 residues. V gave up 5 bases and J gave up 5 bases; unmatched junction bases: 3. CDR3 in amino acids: CASSPGQGTGELFF. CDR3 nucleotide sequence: TGTGCCAGCAGTCCGGGACAGGGTACCGGGGAGCTGTTTTTT.

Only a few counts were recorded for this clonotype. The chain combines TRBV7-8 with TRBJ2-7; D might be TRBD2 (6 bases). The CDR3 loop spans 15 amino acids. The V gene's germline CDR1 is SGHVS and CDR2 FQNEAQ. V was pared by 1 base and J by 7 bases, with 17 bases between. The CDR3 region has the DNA TGTGCCAGCAGCTTAGTCTTTGTGGGAGGAGGAGAGCAGTACTTC. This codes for CASSLVFVGGGEQYF. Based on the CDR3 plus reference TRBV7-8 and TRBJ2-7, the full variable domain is GAGVSQSPRYKVAKRGQDVALRCDPISGHVSLFWYQQALGQGPEFLTYFQNEAQLDKSGLPSDRFFAERPEGSVSTLKIQRTQQEDSAVYLCASSLVFVGGGEQYFGPGTRLTVT.

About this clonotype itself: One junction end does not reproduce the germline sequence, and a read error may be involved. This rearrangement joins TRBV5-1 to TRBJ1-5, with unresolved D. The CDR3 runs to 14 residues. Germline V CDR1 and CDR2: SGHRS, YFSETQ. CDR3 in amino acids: CASSPGRNNQPQHF. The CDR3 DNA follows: TGCGCCAGCAGCCCCGGACGGAACAATCAACCCCAGCATTTT. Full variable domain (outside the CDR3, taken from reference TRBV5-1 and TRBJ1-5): KAGVTQTPRYLIKTRGQQVTLSCSPISGHRSVSWYQQTPGQGLQFLFEYFSETQRNKGNFPGRFSGRQFSNSRSEMNVSTLELGDSALYLCASSPGRNNQPQHFGDGTRLSIL.

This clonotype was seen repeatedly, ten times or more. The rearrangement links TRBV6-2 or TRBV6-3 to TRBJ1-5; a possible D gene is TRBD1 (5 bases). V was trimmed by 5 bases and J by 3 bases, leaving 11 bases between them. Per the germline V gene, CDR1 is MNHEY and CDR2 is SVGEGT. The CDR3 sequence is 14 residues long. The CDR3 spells CASSRQGFNQPQHF. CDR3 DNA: TGTGCCAGCAGTCGCCAGGGATTCAATCAGCCCCAGCATTTT.

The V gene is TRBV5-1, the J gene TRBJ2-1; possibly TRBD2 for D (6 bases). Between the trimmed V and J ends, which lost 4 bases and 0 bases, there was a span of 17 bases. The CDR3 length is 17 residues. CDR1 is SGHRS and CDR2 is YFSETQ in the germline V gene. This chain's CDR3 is CASSPEGRGPSYNEQFF. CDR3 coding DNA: TGCGCCAGCAGCCCGGAGGGGCGGGGCCCCTCCTACAATGAGCAGTTCTTC. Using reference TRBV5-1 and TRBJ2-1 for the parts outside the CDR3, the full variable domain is KAGVTQTPRYLIKTRGQQVTLSCSPISGHRSVSWYQQTPGQGLQFLFEYFSETQRNKGNFPGRFSGRQFSNSRSEMNVSTLELGDSALYLCASSPEGRGPSYNEQFFGPGTRLTVL.